These 24 T cell receptor beta chains came from one sample sequenced in a study of cytomegalovirus exposure and HLA in healthy donors. Use of 60 Vbeta and 13 Jbeta primers characterized the PCR. Repertoires were generated with immunoSEQ multiplex PCR, while TCRdb's copy carries only in-frame clones and drops some. The sample lists about 130,000 clones; around 70% were seen once. The sequencing sample was made of PBMCs. Receptors were obtained from a human donor in good health.

The chain employs TRBV5-4 and TRBJ2-5, with D unclear. With 2 bases removed from V and 2 bases from J, the gap between germline ends came to 7 bases. The germline CDR1 and CDR2 sequences are SGHNT and YYREEE (reference sequence). This CDR3 spans 13 amino acids. The CDR3 protein is CASSFRVQETQYF. Written as DNA, the CDR3 is TGTGCCAGCAGCTTCCGGGTGCAAGAGACCCAGTACTTC. Supplemented by reference TRBV5-4 and TRBJ2-5, the full variable domain reads ETGVTQSPTHLIKTRGQQVTLRCSSQSGHNTVSWYQQALGQGPQFIFQYYREEENGRGNFPPRFSGLQFPNYSSELNVNALELDDSALYLCASSFRVQETQYFGPGTRLLVL.

The rearrangement joins TRBV7-2 to TRBJ2-7, with TRBD1 matching over 7 bases. This CDR3 is built from 13 residues. The germline gives CDR1 SGHTA, CDR2 FQGNSA. J was trimmed by 2 bases and V by 5 bases; bases with no gene match: 3. CDR3 nucleotides: TGTGCCAGCAGCAAGGACAGGACCTACGAGCAGTACTTC. It specifies CASSKDRTYEQYF.

This chain connects TRBV11-2 to TRBJ2-1; 11 nucleotides line up with TRBD2. Germline lookup yields CDR1 SGHAT and CDR2 FQNNGV. Losses at the gene ends were 3 bases for V and 7 bases for J; bases not matched to a gene: 5. This CDR3 is 15 amino acids long. CDR3 in DNA: TGTGCCAGCAGCTTCCTAGCGGGAGGTGGGAATGAGCAGTTCTTC. It yields the protein CASSFLAGGGNEQFF.

This clone appeared a single time. This sequence joins TRBV5-4 and TRBJ2-2, with TRBD2 matching 9 bases. Trimming removed 4 bases from V and 0 bases from J; junction bases left unmatched: 7. Germline V gene sequence: CDR1 SGHNT, CDR2 YYREEE (reference sequence). The CDR3 covers 17 residues. CDR3: CASSPGTSRSNTGELFF. CDR3 nucleotide sequence: TGTGCCAGCAGCCCCGGGACTAGCCGATCGAACACCGGGGAGCTGTTTTTT.

This clone was found once. Compared with germline, one end of the junction differs, possibly owing to a read error. The V and J genes are TRBV5-6 and TRBJ2-7, with 7 positions matching TRBD2. This CDR3 region has 15 residues. Germline V CDR1 and CDR2: SGHDT, YYEEEE. CDR3 coding DNA: TGTGCTAGCAGCTTGGCTCTAGCGGCGTCTTACGAGCAGTACTTC. Translation gives CASSLALAASYEQYF.

This sequence joins TRBV2 and TRBJ2-2; 8 bases are shared with TRBD2. Germline lookup yields CDR1 SNHLY and CDR2 FYNNEI. V was pared by 5 bases and J by 0 bases, with 2 bases of the junction left unmatched. The CDR3 length is 15 residues. The CDR3 spells CASSPGLANTGELFF. In nucleotides, the CDR3 is TGTGCCAGCAGTCCGGGACTAGCGAACACCGGGGAGCTGTTTTTT.

This chain connects TRBV7-2 to TRBJ2-5; 8 bases line up with TRBD2. J was trimmed by 4 bases and V by 1 base; bases with no gene match: 8. Germline V lookup: CDR1 SGHTA, CDR2 FQGNSA. The CDR3 is 16 amino acids. The DNA for the CDR3 is TGTGCCAGCAGCTTAGAATCGGGAGGGCTAGGAGAGACCCAGTACTTC. Its protein product is CASSLESGGLGETQYF. Together with reference TRBV7-2 and TRBJ2-5, the CDR3 gives the full variable domain: GAGVSQSPSNKVTEKGKDVELRCDPISGHTALYWYRQSLGQGLEFLIYFQGNSAPDKSGLPSDRFSAERTGGSVSTLTIQRTQQEDSAVYLCASSLESGGLGETQYFGPGTRLLVL.

The chain combines TRBV7-6 with TRBJ2-5; D is perhaps TRBD2 (5 bases). The V gene's germline CDR1 is SGHVS and CDR2 FNYEAQ. CDR3 length equals 15 residues. V lost 6 bases and J 1 base, leaving 15 bases between the germline ends. The chain's CDR3 is CASSLLLGFQETQYF. For the CDR3, the DNA is TGTGCCAGCAGTCTATTACTAGGGTTCCAAGAGACCCAGTACTTC.

In its sample, this clone was seen once. The junction departs from the called germline gene at one end, perhaps through a read error. The rearrangement links TRBV28 to TRBJ2-5, with 12 bases identical to TRBD2. Per the germline V gene, CDR1 is MDHEN and CDR2 is SYDVKM. The CDR3 is 20 residues long. The CDR3 here is CASSSPGETSGSETAETRYF. The CDR3 region has the DNA TGTGCCAGCAGTTCGCCGGGGGAGACTAGCGGGAGCGAAACAGCGGAGACCCGGTACTTC. The entire variable domain, with the rest obtained from reference TRBV28 and TRBJ2-5, is as follows: DVKVTQSSRYLVKRTGEKVFLECVQDMDHENMFWYRQDPGLGLRLIYFSYDVKMKEKGDIPEGYSVSREKKERFSLILESASTNQTSMYLCASSSPGETSGSETAETRYFGPGTRLLVL.

This chain's CDR3 is CASSFGGGRGSNEQFF. In nucleotides, the CDR3 is TGTGCCAGCAGTTTTGGGGGGGGCCGAGGATCCAATGAGCAGTTCTTC. The chain combines TRBV5-6 with TRBJ2-1; D possibly corresponds to TRBD2 (7 bases). There are 16 residues in the CDR3. The V end lost 5 bases, the J end lost 6 bases, and 21 bases lay between the germline ends. Germline values: CDR1 SGHDT, CDR2 YYEEEE.

The chain couples TRBV14 to TRBJ1-4, with 8 bases that match TRBD1. The V gene end was trimmed by 1 base and the J gene end by 8 bases; junction bases not matched to a gene: 6. Germline-derived CDR1 and CDR2 are SGHDN and FVKESK. This CDR3 spans 15 amino acids. CDR3 coding DNA: TGTGCCAGCAGCCAAGGGACAGGGAGAGCGGAAAAACTGTTTTTT. Amino acid sequence: CASSQGTGRAEKLFF.

This clone has more than one count but fewer than ten. The V call is TRBV19, the J call TRBJ2-7; D is unclear. Trimming took off 5 bases at V and 0 bases at J, with 17 bases between the two ends. Germline-derived CDR1 and CDR2 are LNHDA and SQIVND (reference sequence). The CDR3 totals 16 residues. As DNA, the CDR3 is TGTGCCAGTAGTTCCTCCCGGAGAGGTCTCTCCTACGAGCAGTACTTC. The encoded protein is CASSSSRRGLSYEQYF.

The V call is TRBV30, the J call TRBJ1-1, with D tentatively TRBD1 (5 bases). The CDR3 runs 14 residues. V dropped 2 bases and J dropped 6 bases, with 16 bases sitting between them. Germline V gene sequence: CDR1 GTSNPN, CDR2 SVGIG (reference sequence). The CDR3 nucleotides are TGTGCCTGGAGTTTCGGGGGAAGAGTTTCTGAAGCTTTCTTT. This sequence encodes CAWSFGGRVSEAFF.

As to this clone: Other DNA sequences in this sample translate to the same CDR3. This chain joins TRBV9 and TRBJ1-6; D is ambiguous. The germline gives CDR1 SGDLS, CDR2 YYNGEE. The CDR3 runs to 13 residues. Trimming removed 0 bases from V and 7 bases from J, with 5 bases in between. This chain's CDR3 is CASSVGGNSPLHF. The CDR3, as DNA: TGTGCCAGCAGCGTAGGAGGCAATTCACCCCTCCACTTT.

This chain connects TRBV5-4 to TRBJ2-3; D perhaps matches TRBD2 (5 bases). Trimming pared 4 bases from V and 8 bases from J, leaving 20 bases between. Germline CDR1 reads SGHNT; CDR2 reads YYREEE (reference sequence). The CDR3 consists of 15 residues. This chain's CDR3 is CASSQGGLPQGTQYF. In nucleotides, the CDR3 is TGTGCCAGCAGCCAAGGCGGGCTACCCCAAGGTACGCAGTATTTT. Looking up the rest from reference TRBV5-4 and TRBJ2-3 gives the full variable domain: ETGVTQSPTHLIKTRGQQVTLRCSSQSGHNTVSWYQQALGQGPQFIFQYYREEENGRGNFPPRFSGLQFPNYSSELNVNALELDDSALYLCASSQGGLPQGTQYFGPGTRLTVL.

This clone was counted a few times. The V gene is TRBV30, the J gene TRBJ1-2; 10 bases line up with TRBD1. The CDR3 is made up of 14 amino acids. CDR1 is GTSNPN, CDR2 SVGIG, per germline (reference sequence). V shed 2 bases, J shed 2 bases, and the junction held 2 bases outside the gene matches. CDR3 sequence: CAWSPGQGNYGYTF. The CDR3 DNA sequence: TGTGCCTGGAGTCCGGGACAGGGGAACTATGGCTACACCTTC. Combining the CDR3 with reference TRBV30 and TRBJ1-2 gives the whole variable domain SQTIHQWPATLVQPVGSPLSLECTVEGTSNPNLYWYRQAAGRGLQLLFYSVGIGQISSEVPQNLSASRPQDRQFILSSKKLLLSDSGFYLCAWSPGQGNYGYTFGSGTRLTVV.

V and J are TRBV5-3 and TRBJ1-2, with D hard to call. TRBV5-3 is flagged as an ORF with uncertain function. V gave up 3 bases and J gave up 1 base, with 13 bases separating them. This CDR3 has 15 residues. CDR3 amino acids: CARSYFGLYNYGYTF. The CDR3 nucleotides read TGTGCCAGAAGCTACTTCGGTCTCTATAACTATGGCTACACCTTC.

The chain carries TRBV6-5 and TRBJ1-2, with TRBD1 matching 9 bases. The CDR3 extends over 16 amino acids. Trimming cost V 6 bases and J 7 bases; bases outside gene matches: 15. CDR1 and CDR2 (germline): MNHEY, SVGAGI. CDR3 DNA: TGTGCCAGCAGCTACGCTACCGGGACAGGGACGGGTGGCTACACCTTC. This codes for CASSYATGTGTGGYTF.

The V gene is TRBV6-5, the J gene TRBJ1-4; 9 bases fit TRBD1. Trimming at V came to 1 base and at J to 5 bases, leaving 5 bases not matched to a gene. The CDR3 loop spans 16 amino acids. Germline assignment: CDR1 MNHEY and CDR2 SVGAGI. The CDR3 bases are TGTGCCAGCAGTTACTTTTCCGGGACAGGGAATGAAAAACTGTTTTTT. This sequence encodes CASSYFSGTGNEKLFF.

CDR3 residues: CAWSVGSPEAFF. The CDR3 coding sequence is TGTGCCTGGAGTGTGGGCAGCCCTGAAGCTTTCTTT. The V gene is TRBV30, the J gene TRBJ1-1; unclear D gene. Per germline, CDR1 GTSNPN and CDR2 SVGIG (reference sequence). The CDR3 spans 12 residues. V lost 0 bases and J 6 bases, leaving 8 bases between the germline ends.

The rearrangement uses TRBV27 and TRBJ2-1, with 10 bases matching TRBD2. Trimming at V came to 6 bases and at J to 8 bases, leaving 16 bases not matched to a gene. CDR1 MNHEY and CDR2 SMNVEV come from the germline V gene (reference sequence). The CDR3 has 17 residues. The DNA of the CDR3 is TGTGCCAGCAGATCCTCCGGGCTAGCGGGGGAGAACGATGAGCAGTTCTTC. Translation gives CASRSSGLAGENDEQFF.

This clone was detected a few times. The gene calls are TRBV9 and TRBJ2-2, with D uncertain. Looked up from germline, CDR1 is SGDLS and CDR2 is YYNGEE. This CDR3 spans 13 amino acids. V was pared by 1 base and J by 3 bases, with 4 bases between. CDR3 in DNA: TGTGCCAGCAGCGTAACAGACACCGGGGAGCTGTTTTTT. Amino acid sequence: CASSVTDTGELFF. Variable domain in full (rest from reference TRBV9 and TRBJ2-2): DSGVTQTPKHLITATGQRVTLRCSPRSGDLSVYWYQQSLDQGLQFLIQYYNGEERAKGNILERFSAQQFPDLHSELNLSSLELGDSALYFCASSVTDTGELFFGEGSRLTVL.

This chain links TRBV4-2 with TRBJ2-1; the D gene is possibly TRBD2 (5 bases). Trimming took off 0 bases at V and 0 bases at J, with 9 bases between the two ends. The CDR3 is 16 residues long. Germline V lookup: CDR1 LGHNA, CDR2 YNFKEQ. The CDR3 DNA sequence: TGTGCCAGCAGCCAAGAAGGGAGTAGCTCCTACAATGAGCAGTTCTTC. Translation: CASSQEGSSSYNEQFF.

The CDR3, as DNA: TGTGCCAGCAGCTTAGAGACCCCGCGAGGTGGCTACACCTTC. It is translated as CASSLETPRGGYTF. The gene calls are TRBV7-8 and TRBJ1-2; D is undetermined. With 1 base removed from V and 7 bases from J, the gap between germline ends came to 13 bases. CDR3 length: 14 amino acids. Germline CDR1 reads SGHVS; CDR2 reads FQNEAQ.